These 13 T cell receptor beta chains originate from one sample sequenced in a study of control samples from healthy donors and cancer patients. Measured with immunoSEQ multiplex PCR; TCRdb has only the in-frame clones, and not every one. The profile shows about 120,000 clones, around 90% of them singletons. Sequencing was performed on blood. The receptors originated from a man aged 50-60 years in good health.

V and J are TRBV9 and TRBJ2-4; the D gene is possibly TRBD1 (7 bases). The CDR3 loop spans 16 amino acids. CDR1 is SGDLS and CDR2 is YYNGEE in the germline V gene. Trimming took 4 bases from V and 8 from J, leaving 22 bases between them. In DNA form, the CDR3 reads TGTGCCAGCAGCAGCACGACAGGACTCAGGGGGGACATTCAGTACTTC. This codes for CASSSTTGLRGDIQYF.

V gene TRBV18 combines with J gene TRBJ1-1, with D maybe TRBD1 (6 bases). The V and J ends lost 0 bases and 5 bases respectively, with 13 bases between them. Germline V gene lookup returns CDR1 KGHSH and CDR2 LQKENI. The CDR3 has 15 residues. Here the CDR3 DNA reads TGTGCCAGCTCACCACCTGGGGGGGCAGGTACTGAAGCTTTCTTT. Translating gives CASSPPGGAGTEAFF.

The chain links TRBV11-2 to TRBJ1-1; D is uncertain. CDR1 is SGHAT and CDR2 is FQNNGV in the germline V gene. Trimming stripped 5 bases from V and 1 base from J, with 11 bases between. The CDR3 is 14 amino acids. The CDR3 loop reads CASSPRTGNTEAFF. As DNA, the CDR3 is TGTGCCAGCAGCCCGAGGACGGGGAACACTGAAGCTTTCTTT.

This rearrangement joins TRBV11-2 to TRBJ2-3, with 10 bases fitting TRBD2. Germline V gene data show CDR1 as SGHAT and CDR2 as FQNNGV. The CDR3 is 18 amino acids. V gave up 1 base and J gave up 1 base; unmatched junction bases: 8. The CDR3, as DNA: TGTGCCAGCAGCTTAGGGGGTCCTAGCGGGGGCCGCACAGATACGCAGTATTTT. Translation: CASSLGGPSGGRTDTQYF.

The V call is TRBV10-3, the J call TRBJ1-2; D might be TRBD1 (6 bases). This CDR3 is 14 amino acids long. Germline CDR1 ENHRY, CDR2 SYGVKD. The V gene lost 0 bases and the J gene lost 4 bases, with 9 bases spanning the gap. CDR3 amino acids: CAISESDRSYGYTF. The DNA for the CDR3 is TGTGCCATCAGTGAGTCGGACAGATCCTATGGCTACACCTTC.

V is TRBV3-1 (or the pseudogene TRBV3-2) and J is TRBJ2-7; D may be TRBD1 (6 bases). The ends were cut back, 0 bases at V and 0 bases at J, with 12 bases in the middle. The CDR3 runs 16 residues. CDR1 and CDR2 (germline): LGHDT, YNNKEL (reference sequence). CDR3 in amino acids: CASSQDQGPFSYEQYF. The CDR3 coding sequence is TGTGCCAGCAGCCAAGATCAGGGGCCCTTCTCCTACGAGCAGTACTTC.

The J gene is TRBJ2-2, the V gene TRBV24-1; 9 nucleotides match TRBD2. The CDR3 length is 15 residues. Trimming took 4 bases from V and 6 from J; bases not matched to a gene: 5. CDR1 is KGHDR, CDR2 SFDVKD, per germline. The CDR3, as DNA: TGTGCCACCAGTGAATCAGGCGGGGGGGCCGGGGAGCTGTTTTTT. Translating it yields CATSESGGGAGELFF.

This clone has just a few counts. The chain is built from TRBV6-2 or TRBV6-3 and TRBJ1-2, with D possibly matching TRBD1 (6 bases). The CDR3 totals 14 residues. The germline V gene encodes CDR1 MNHEY and CDR2 SVGEGT. V was pared by 4 bases and J by 4 bases, with 13 bases between. The DNA of the CDR3 is TGTGCCAGCAGTTCAGGACAGAACACCTATGGCTACACCTTC. It translates to CASSSGQNTYGYTF.

This chain connects TRBV6-6 to TRBJ1-1; 11 bases are a match to TRBD1. The CDR3 spans 15 residues. The junction had 4 bases not matched to a gene; V was cut back by 5 bases and J by 2 bases. CDR1 is MNHNY, CDR2 SVGAGI, per germline (reference sequence). The CDR3 region has the DNA TGTGCCAGCAGTGAGGGACAGGGGGTTAACACTGAAGCTTTCTTT. It encodes CASSEGQGVNTEAFF.

The chain joins TRBV2 to TRBJ1-2; D gene ambiguous. V shed 3 bases and J shed 8 bases, with 4 bases lying between them. The CDR3 contains 10 residues. CDR1 and CDR2 from the germline V gene are SNHLY and FYNNEI. CDR3 coding DNA: TGTGCCAGCAGTGAGGAAGGCTACACCTTC. Protein product: CASSEEGYTF.

The chain links TRBV27 to TRBJ1-1, with a possible D match to TRBD1 (5 bases). The CDR3 loop spans 14 amino acids. Germline CDR1 is MNHEY and CDR2 is SMNVEV (reference sequence). With 5 bases removed from V and 1 base from J, the gap between germline ends came to 11 bases. The DNA for the CDR3 is TGTGCCAGCAGTCGTAACCAGGGGAACACTGAAGCTTTCTTT. It specifies CASSRNQGNTEAFF.

The J gene is TRBJ1-2, the V gene TRBV19; unclear D gene. Germline V gene sequence: CDR1 LNHDA, CDR2 SQIVND (reference sequence). The length of the CDR3 is 13 residues. V lost 0 bases, J lost 4 bases, and 6 bases lay in between. The CDR3 loop reads CASSIEEGYGYTF. CDR3 sequence (DNA): TGTGCCAGTAGTATAGAAGAGGGCTATGGCTACACCTTC.

The chain is built from TRBV10-2 and TRBJ2-7, with 9 nucleotides matching TRBD2. Germline CDR1 reads WSHSY; CDR2 reads SAAADI. This CDR3 comprises 14 residues. Germline trimming cut 11 bases from V and 3 bases from J; bases unmatched to any gene: 11. CDR3 in DNA: TGCGCCGTTTCAGGCGGGGGGGACCTCTACGAGCAGTACTTC. Amino acid sequence: CAVSGGGDLYEQYF.